The 23 T cell receptor beta chains reported below all come from one sample, sequenced in a study of CD8+ T cells in alopecia areata. The sequencing template was cDNA reverse transcribed from extracted RNA. The data were produced by immunoSEQ multiplex PCR, yet TCRdb's version contains in-frame clones alone and is incomplete. The data hold fewer than 5,500 clones, with approximately 64% observed a single time. Stated treatment: oral pan-JAK inhibitor, 5-10 mg twice daily. Both peripheral blood and punch biopsies of lesional scalp skin were obtained from patients who had alopecia areata. Sequenced here: skin, sampled at week 4, from a patient treated with tofacitinib. These receptors were obtained from a human donor with alopecia areata.

The chain is built from TRBV7-9 and TRBJ2-7, with 12 bases that match TRBD2. The germline V gene encodes CDR1 SEHNR and CDR2 FQNEAQ (reference sequence). The CDR3 is 16 amino acids. Losses at the gene ends were 5 bases for V and 6 bases for J; bases not matched to a gene: 11. CDR3 nucleotides: TGTGCCAGCAGCCCCACTAGCGGGGGGCTTGCGGGCGAGCAGTACTTC. Protein sequence: CASSPTSGGLAGEQYF.

This rearrangement joins TRBV30 to TRBJ2-2; D call uncertain. This CDR3 has 15 amino acids. Trimming left V 2 bases short and J 3 bases short, with 13 bases between. CDR1 and CDR2 from the germline V gene are GTSNPN and SVGIG (reference sequence). Written as DNA, the CDR3 is TGTGCCTGGAGTTTTCGGCGTATGGACACCGGGGAGCTGTTTTTT. It encodes CAWSFRRMDTGELFF.

This chain connects TRBV5-1 to TRBJ1-2, with TRBD1 matching 8 bases. CDR3 length: 14 residues. CDR1 is SGHRS and CDR2 is YFSETQ in the germline V gene. The junction had 14 bases not matched to a gene; V was cut back by 4 bases and J by 12 bases. The CDR3 loop is CASSPQGAGEPDTF. In DNA, the CDR3 is TGCGCCAGCAGCCCCCAGGGGGCCGGGGAACCCGACACCTTC. The full variable domain, its missing parts supplied by reference TRBV5-1 and TRBJ1-2, is KAGVTQTPRYLIKTRGQQVTLSCSPISGHRSVSWYQQTPGQGLQFLFEYFSETQRNKGNFPGRFSGRQFSNSRSEMNVSTLELGDSALYLCASSPQGAGEPDTFGSGTRLTVV.

The chain couples TRBV18 to TRBJ2-7; D might be TRBD2 (6 bases). Germline V lookup: CDR1 KGHSH, CDR2 LQKENI. CDR3 length equals 12 residues. V lost 4 bases and J lost 4, with 8 bases in between. This CDR3 is CASSQSGYEQYF. Written as DNA, the CDR3 is TGTGCCAGCTCACAAAGCGGGTACGAGCAGTACTTC.

The CDR3 spells CASTLSGLPTDTQYF. CDR3 nucleotide sequence: TGTGCCAGCACCCTCTCGGGACTACCCACAGATACGCAGTATTTT. This chain joins TRBV11-2 and TRBJ2-3, with 7 bases that match TRBD2. Trimming cost V 7 bases and J 2 bases; bases outside gene matches: 9. The CDR3 covers 15 residues. Looked up from germline, CDR1 is SGHAT and CDR2 is FQNNGV.

The chain couples TRBV30 to TRBJ1-1; no definite D call. Looked up from germline, CDR1 is GTSNPN and CDR2 is SVGIG (reference sequence). V lost 6 bases, J lost 0 bases, and 11 bases lay in between. The CDR3 extends over 13 amino acids. This CDR3 reads CACSRGLNTEAFF. In DNA, the CDR3 is TGTGCCTGCTCTAGAGGTTTGAACACTGAAGCTTTCTTT.

The chain has TRBV27 and TRBJ2-7; 9 positions agree with TRBD1. The CDR3 totals 19 residues. In germline, CDR1 is MNHEY, CDR2 SMNVEV (reference sequence). V lost 5 bases, J lost 2 bases, and 19 bases stayed unmatched. The CDR3 sequence is CASSPALGTGWWGPYEQYF. DNA for the CDR3: TGTGCCAGCAGTCCGGCCCTCGGGACAGGGTGGTGGGGTCCCTACGAGCAGTACTTC.

This clone was counted between two and nine times. This chain joins TRBV11-1 and TRBJ2-3; tentatively, D is TRBD1 or TRBD2 (5 bases each). The CDR3 consists of 15 residues. From germline, CDR1 is SGHAT and CDR2 FQDESV (reference sequence). Trimming left V 4 bases short and J 5 bases short, with 16 bases between. CDR3 protein: CASSSAWTGGDTQYF. DNA of the CDR3: TGTGCCAGCAGCTCCGCCTGGACTGGGGGAGATACGCAGTATTTT.

This clone was picked up one time. The chain is built from TRBV27 and TRBJ2-1, with 9 bases matching TRBD2. J lost 1 base, V lost 6 bases, and 10 bases had no gene match. CDR3 length: 17 amino acids. Per germline, CDR1 MNHEY and CDR2 SMNVEV (reference sequence). CDR3 sequence: CASRISGSSISYNEQFF. DNA of the CDR3: TGTGCCAGCAGAATTAGCGGGAGTAGTATTTCCTACAATGAGCAGTTCTTC.

The gene calls are TRBV11-2 and TRBJ1-1; 9 bases are shared with TRBD1. Germline-derived CDR1 and CDR2 are SGHAT and FQNNGV. V lost 5 bases to trimming and J lost 4 bases; unmatched junction nucleotides: 2. CDR3 length equals 13 residues. The CDR3 DNA follows: TGTGCCAGCAGCACGGACAGGGGCACTGAAGCTTTCTTT. Its protein product is CASSTDRGTEAFF.

This chain uses TRBV2 with TRBJ2-3; 11 bases agree with TRBD2. The germline CDR1 and CDR2 sequences are SNHLY and FYNNEI. With V trimmed by 8 bases and J by 6 bases, 7 bases remained unmatched. The CDR3 contains 14 residues. CDR3 nucleotides: TGTGCCAGCGGACTAGCGGGTCGGGGGGATACGCAGTATTTT. It translates to CASGLAGRGDTQYF.

This clone was observed a few times. This chain links TRBV28 with TRBJ1-5; 8 bases match TRBD1. V shed 5 bases and J 2 bases; nucleotides not matched to a gene: 17. Germline V CDR1 and CDR2: MDHEN, SYDVKM. The CDR3 is made up of 19 amino acids. The CDR3 DNA reads TGTGCCAGCAGTCTCCGTGCCACCTCCAGGGGGCCTGGCAATCAGCCCCAGCATTTT. Residues: CASSLRATSRGPGNQPQHF.

The V call is TRBV5-5, the J call TRBJ2-7, with 9 bases fitting TRBD2. Trimming cost V 5 bases and J 2 bases; bases outside gene matches: 8. The V gene's germline CDR1 is SGHKS and CDR2 YYEKEE (reference sequence). CDR3 length: 15 amino acids. The DNA of the CDR3 is TGTGCCAGCAGTTTTCGACTAGCGGAGGCCTACGAGCAGTACTTC. Residues: CASSFRLAEAYEQYF.

The CDR3 nucleotides are TGCGCCAGCACACAGACAACCGGGGAGCTGTTTTTT. Translation gives CASTQTTGELFF. The chain employs TRBV5-1 and TRBJ2-2; D is undetermined. This CDR3 has 12 residues. Germline V gene lookup returns CDR1 SGHRS and CDR2 YFSETQ. The V and J ends lost 6 bases and 5 bases respectively, with 8 bases between them.

The J gene is TRBJ2-6, the V gene TRBV29-1; 8 positions match TRBD2. The CDR3 runs to 18 residues. After removal of 6 bases from V and 0 bases from J, the junction contained 13 bases not matched to a gene. Germline V gene sequence: CDR1 SQVTM, CDR2 ANQGSEA. CDR3 DNA sequence: TGCAGCGTGGACCCCGGGGGGGGATTTTCCTCTGGGGCCAACGTCCTGACTTTC. It yields the protein CSVDPGGGFSSGANVLTF.

A remark on this clone: One end of the junction fails to match germline, which may point to a read error. The J gene is TRBJ1-5, the V gene TRBV7-2; no clear D gene. From germline, CDR1 is SGHTA and CDR2 FQGNSA. CDR3 length: 15 residues. CDR3 in amino acids: CASSLDPGQDQPQRF. DNA of the CDR3: TGTGCCAGCAGCTTAGATCCAGGTCAGGATCAGCCCCAGCGTTTT.

CDR3 sequence: CASGSESYEQYF. The DNA for the CDR3 is TGCGCCAGCGGGAGTGAAAGCTACGAGCAGTACTTC. This sequence joins TRBV5-1 and TRBJ2-7; maybe TRBD2 (5 bases). CDR1 and CDR2 from the germline V gene are SGHRS and YFSETQ. CDR3 length: 12 amino acids. V was pared by 7 bases and J by 3 bases, with 11 bases between.

This clone was seen a few times. The rearrangement joins TRBV7-4 to TRBJ2-2, with D tentatively TRBD2 (5 bases). This CDR3 is 14 amino acids long. CDR1 SGHVT and CDR2 SQSDAQ come from the germline V gene. V lost 4 bases and J 7 bases, leaving 13 bases between the germline ends. The CDR3 protein is CASSSTGLNGELFF. CDR3 coding DNA: TGTGCCAGCAGCTCTACCGGACTTAACGGGGAGCTGTTTTTT.

V gene TRBV11-2 combines with J gene TRBJ2-3; 9 bases are shared with TRBD1. V lost 5 bases to trimming and J lost 6 bases; unmatched junction nucleotides: 12. There are 16 residues in the CDR3. CDR1 and CDR2 from the germline V gene are SGHAT and FQNNGV. CDR3 sequence: CASSRRTGAAGDTQYF. In nucleotides, the CDR3 is TGTGCCAGCAGCAGACGGACAGGGGCGGCTGGGGATACGCAGTATTTT.

Turning to this clone: Other DNA sequences within the sample encode an identical CDR3. CDR3 protein: CASSFGNTEAFF. The DNA for the CDR3 is TGTGCCAGCAGCTTTGGAAACACTGAAGCTTTCTTT. The rearrangement uses TRBV11-2 and TRBJ1-1; D gene ambiguous. Germline assignment: CDR1 SGHAT and CDR2 FQNNGV. This CDR3 comprises 12 residues. V was trimmed by 3 bases and J by 2 bases, leaving 4 bases between them. The whole variable domain, filled in from reference TRBV11-2 and TRBJ1-1, reads EAGVAQSPRYKIIEKRQSVAFWCNPISGHATLYWYQQILGQGPKLLIQFQNNGVVDDSQLPKDRFSAERLKGVDSTLKIQPAKLEDSAVYLCASSFGNTEAFFGQGTRLTVV.

The chain combines TRBV30 with TRBJ1-5, with D perhaps TRBD1 (5 bases). The CDR3 covers 13 residues. Trimming stripped 0 bases from V and 7 bases from J, with 10 bases between. From germline, CDR1 is GTSNPN and CDR2 SVGIG (reference sequence). The CDR3 sequence: CAWSVRGGQPQHF. CDR3 in DNA: TGTGCCTGGAGTGTCCGGGGGGGACAGCCCCAGCATTTT.

This chain connects TRBV29-1 to TRBJ2-7; 9 bases fit TRBD1. The CDR3 covers 14 residues. The junction had 9 bases not matched to a gene; V was cut back by 6 bases and J by 3 bases. Germline CDR1 reads SQVTM; CDR2 reads ANQGSEA. Here the CDR3 reads CSVTRTGGGYEQYF. The CDR3 DNA reads TGCAGCGTAACGAGAACAGGGGGCGGCTACGAGCAGTACTTC.

The CDR3 loop reads CASSETSATNIQYF. DNA of the CDR3: TGTGCCAGCAGTGAAACTAGCGCGACAAACATTCAGTACTTC. The V call is TRBV7-2, the J call TRBJ2-4, with TRBD2 identical over 7 bases. Per germline, CDR1 SGHTA and CDR2 FQGNSA. After removal of 6 bases from V and 6 bases from J, the junction contained 8 bases not matched to a gene. This CDR3 is built from 14 residues.